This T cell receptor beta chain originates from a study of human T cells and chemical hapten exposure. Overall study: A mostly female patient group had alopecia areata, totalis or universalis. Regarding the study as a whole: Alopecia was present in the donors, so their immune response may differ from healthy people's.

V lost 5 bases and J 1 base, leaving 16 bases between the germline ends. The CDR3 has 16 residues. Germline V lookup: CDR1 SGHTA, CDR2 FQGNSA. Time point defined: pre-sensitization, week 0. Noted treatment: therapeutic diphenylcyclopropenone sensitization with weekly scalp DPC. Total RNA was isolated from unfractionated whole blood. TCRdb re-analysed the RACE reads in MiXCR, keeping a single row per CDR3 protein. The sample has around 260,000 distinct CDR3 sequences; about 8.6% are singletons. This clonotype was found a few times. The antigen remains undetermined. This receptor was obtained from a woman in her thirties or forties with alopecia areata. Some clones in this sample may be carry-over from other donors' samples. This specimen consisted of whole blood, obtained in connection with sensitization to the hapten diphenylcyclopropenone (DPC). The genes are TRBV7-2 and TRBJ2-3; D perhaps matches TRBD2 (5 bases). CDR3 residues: CASSPERGVGTDTQYF. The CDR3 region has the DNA TGTGCCAGCAGCCCTGAACGGGGAGTGGGCACAGATACGCAGTATTTT.